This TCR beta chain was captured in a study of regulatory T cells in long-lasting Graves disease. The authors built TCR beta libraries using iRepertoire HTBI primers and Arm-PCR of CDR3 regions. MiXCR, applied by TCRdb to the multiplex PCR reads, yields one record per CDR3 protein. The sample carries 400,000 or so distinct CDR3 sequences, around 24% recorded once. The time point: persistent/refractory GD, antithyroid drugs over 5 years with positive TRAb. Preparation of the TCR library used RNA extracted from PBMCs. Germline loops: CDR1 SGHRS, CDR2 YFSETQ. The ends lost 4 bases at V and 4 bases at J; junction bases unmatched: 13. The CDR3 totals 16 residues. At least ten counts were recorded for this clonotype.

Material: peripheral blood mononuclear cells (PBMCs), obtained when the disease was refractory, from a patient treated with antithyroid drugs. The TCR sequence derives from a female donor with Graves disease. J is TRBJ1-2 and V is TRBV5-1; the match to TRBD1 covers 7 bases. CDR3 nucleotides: TGCGCCAGCAGCCTAGGCCCGCGGGACAGCATCTATGGCTACACCTTC. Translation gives CASSLGPRDSIYGYTF.